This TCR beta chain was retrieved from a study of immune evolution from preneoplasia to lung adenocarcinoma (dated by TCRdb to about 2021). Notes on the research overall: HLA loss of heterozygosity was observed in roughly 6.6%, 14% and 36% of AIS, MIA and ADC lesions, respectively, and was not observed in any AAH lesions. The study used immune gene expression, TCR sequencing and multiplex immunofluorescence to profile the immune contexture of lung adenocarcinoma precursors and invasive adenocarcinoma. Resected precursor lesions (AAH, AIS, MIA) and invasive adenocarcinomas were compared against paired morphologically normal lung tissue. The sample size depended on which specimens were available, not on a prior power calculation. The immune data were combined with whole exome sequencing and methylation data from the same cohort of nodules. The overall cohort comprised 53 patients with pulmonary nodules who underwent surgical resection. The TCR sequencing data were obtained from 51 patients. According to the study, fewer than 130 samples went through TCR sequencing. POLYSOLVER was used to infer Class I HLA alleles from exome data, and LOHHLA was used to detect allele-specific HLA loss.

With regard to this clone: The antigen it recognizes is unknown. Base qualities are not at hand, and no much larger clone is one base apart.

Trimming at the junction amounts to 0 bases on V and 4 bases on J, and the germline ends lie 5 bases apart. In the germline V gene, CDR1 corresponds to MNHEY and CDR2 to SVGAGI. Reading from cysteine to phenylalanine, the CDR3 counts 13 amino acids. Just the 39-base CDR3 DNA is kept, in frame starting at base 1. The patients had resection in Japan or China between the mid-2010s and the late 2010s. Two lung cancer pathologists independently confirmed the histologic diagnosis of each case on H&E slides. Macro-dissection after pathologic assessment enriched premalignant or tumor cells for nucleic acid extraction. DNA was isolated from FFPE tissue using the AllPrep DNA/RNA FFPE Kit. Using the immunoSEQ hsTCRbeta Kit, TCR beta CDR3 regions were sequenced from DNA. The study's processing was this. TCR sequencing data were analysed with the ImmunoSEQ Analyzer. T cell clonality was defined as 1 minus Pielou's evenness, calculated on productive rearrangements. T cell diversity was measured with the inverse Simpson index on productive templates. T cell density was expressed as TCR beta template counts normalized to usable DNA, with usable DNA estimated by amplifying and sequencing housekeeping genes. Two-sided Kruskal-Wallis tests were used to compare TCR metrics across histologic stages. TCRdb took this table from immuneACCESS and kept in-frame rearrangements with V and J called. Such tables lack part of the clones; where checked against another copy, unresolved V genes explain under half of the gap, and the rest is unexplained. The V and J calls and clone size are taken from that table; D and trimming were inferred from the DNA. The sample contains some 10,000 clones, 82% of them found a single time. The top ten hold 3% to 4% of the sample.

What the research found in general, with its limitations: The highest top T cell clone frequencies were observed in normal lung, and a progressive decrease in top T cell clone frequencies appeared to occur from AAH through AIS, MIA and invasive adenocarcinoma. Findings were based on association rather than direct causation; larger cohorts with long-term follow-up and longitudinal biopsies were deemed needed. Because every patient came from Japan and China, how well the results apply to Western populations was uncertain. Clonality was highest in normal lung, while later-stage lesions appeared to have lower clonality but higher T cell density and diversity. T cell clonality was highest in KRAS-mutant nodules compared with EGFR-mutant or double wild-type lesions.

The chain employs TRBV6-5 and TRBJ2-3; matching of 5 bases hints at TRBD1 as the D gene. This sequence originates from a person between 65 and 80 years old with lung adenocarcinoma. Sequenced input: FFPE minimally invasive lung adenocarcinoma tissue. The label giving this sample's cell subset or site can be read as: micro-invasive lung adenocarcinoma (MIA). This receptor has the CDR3 CASSYSRADTQYF. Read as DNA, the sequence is TGTGCCAGCAGTTACTCCAGGGCAGATACGCAGTATTTT.